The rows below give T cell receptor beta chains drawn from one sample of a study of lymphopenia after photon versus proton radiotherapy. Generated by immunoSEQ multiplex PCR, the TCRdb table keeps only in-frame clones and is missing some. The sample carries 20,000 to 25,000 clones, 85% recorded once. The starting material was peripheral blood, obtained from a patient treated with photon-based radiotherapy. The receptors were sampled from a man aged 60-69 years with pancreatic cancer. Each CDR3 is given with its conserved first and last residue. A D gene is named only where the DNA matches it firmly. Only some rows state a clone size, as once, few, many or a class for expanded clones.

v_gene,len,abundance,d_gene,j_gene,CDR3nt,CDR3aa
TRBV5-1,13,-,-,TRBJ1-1,TGCGCCAGCAGCGTTGAAACCCGCACTGAAGCTTTCTTT,CASSVETRTEAFF
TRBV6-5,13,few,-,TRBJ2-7,TGTGCCAGCAGTTCCCGGGACGCTACCTTGGGGTACTTC,CASSSRDATLGYF
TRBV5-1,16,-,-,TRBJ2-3,TGCGCCAGCAGCTCCGGACTTTCCACTAGCACAGATACGCAGTATTTT,CASSSGLSTSTDTQYF
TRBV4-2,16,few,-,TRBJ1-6,TGTGCCAGCAGCCTCGGGGGGGCCTCTCCTAATTCACCCCTCCACTTT,CASSLGGASPNSPLHF
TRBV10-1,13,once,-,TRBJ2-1,TGCGCCAGCAGTGATCTGGGCTACAATGAGCAGTTCTTC,CASSDLGYNEQFF
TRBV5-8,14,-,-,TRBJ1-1,TGTGCCAGCAGCTTGATGTTCAGGGGTACTGAAGCTTTCTTT,CASSLMFRGTEAFF
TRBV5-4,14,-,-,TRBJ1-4,TGTGCCAGCAGCTTCAAACAGGATAATGAAAAACTGTTTTTT,CASSFKQDNEKLFF
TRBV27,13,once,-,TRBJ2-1,TGTGCCAGCAGTTCCTACAGGGTCAATGAGCAGTTCTTC,CASSSYRVNEQFF
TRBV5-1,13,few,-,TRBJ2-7,TGCGCCAGCTCATTCAGGGGAACCTACGAGCAGTACTTC,CASSFRGTYEQYF
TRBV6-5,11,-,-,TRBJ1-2,TGTGCCAGCAGTTTTGGGGATGGCTACACCTTC,CASSFGDGYTF
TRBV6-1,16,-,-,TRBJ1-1,TGTGCCAGCAGTGAAAGCTCAGGTCGTTTGAACACTGAAGCTTTCTTT,CASSESSGRLNTEAFF
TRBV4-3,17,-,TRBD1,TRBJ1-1,TGCGCCAGCAGCCACCCCGGGACAGGGGGCGGGGACACTGAAGCTTTCTTT,CASSHPGTGGGDTEAFF
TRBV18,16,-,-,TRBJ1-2,TGTGCCAGCTCACGCCTATCCTCTAGGGCTAACTATGGCTACACCTTC,CASSRLSSRANYGYTF
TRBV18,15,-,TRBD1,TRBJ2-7,TGTGCCAGCTCCGTGGGACAGGGGATAGGCTACGAGCAGTACTTC,CASSVGQGIGYEQYF
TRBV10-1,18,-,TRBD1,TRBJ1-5,TGCGCCAGCAGTGCGCCAGGGGGCAAGACTCTAAGCAATCAGCCCCAGCATTTT,CASSAPGGKTLSNQPQHF
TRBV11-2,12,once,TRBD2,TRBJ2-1,TGTGCCAGCAGCTTCGGGACTAGCGGGCTCCTCTTC,CASSFGTSGLLF
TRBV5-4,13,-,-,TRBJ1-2,TGTGCCAGCCGCATGGGGGGGGGCTTGGGCTACACCTTC,CASRMGGGLGYTF
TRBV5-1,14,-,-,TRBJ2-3,TGCGCCAGCAGCTTGGCGTGGGTCACAGATACGCAGTATTTT,CASSLAWVTDTQYF
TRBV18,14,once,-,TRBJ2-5,TGTGCCAGCTCACCAGGTCGACAGCAAGAGACCCAGTACTTC,CASSPGRQQETQYF
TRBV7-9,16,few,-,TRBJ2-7,TGTGCCAGCAGCCCCCCCGGGACTGTAAGCTCCTACGAGCAGTACTTC,CASSPPGTVSSYEQYF
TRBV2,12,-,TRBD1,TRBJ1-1,TGTGCCACACAGGGGGTGGGCACTGAAGCTTTCTTT,CATQGVGTEAFF
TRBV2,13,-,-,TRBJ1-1,TGTGCCAGCAGACGAGGGGGTAACACTGAAGCTTTCTTT,CASRRGGNTEAFF
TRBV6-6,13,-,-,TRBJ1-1,TGTGCCAGCACTTACAGACCGAACACTGAAGCTTTCTTT,CASTYRPNTEAFF
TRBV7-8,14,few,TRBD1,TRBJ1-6,TGTGCCAGCAGCTTACAGGGGGATAATTCACCCCTCCACTTT,CASSLQGDNSPLHF
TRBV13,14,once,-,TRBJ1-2,TGTGCCAGCACCTTCGGGCAGGGGTTCCATGGCTACACCTTC,CASTFGQGFHGYTF
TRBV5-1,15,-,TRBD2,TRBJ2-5,TGCGCCAGCAGCCTAACCGGGACTAAGGTAGAGACCCAGTACTTC,CASSLTGTKVETQYF
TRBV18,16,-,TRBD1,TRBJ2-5,TGTGCCAGCTCACCACGGGGACAGGGGGCGAAGGGGACCCAGTACTTC,CASSPRGQGAKGTQYF
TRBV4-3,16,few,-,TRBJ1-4,TGCGCCAGCAGCCAAGATCGGAGGGGACCTAATGAAAAACTGTTTTTT,CASSQDRRGPNEKLFF
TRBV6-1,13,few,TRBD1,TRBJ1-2,TGTGCCAGCAAACCCCAGGGGGCATATGGCTACACCTTC,CASKPQGAYGYTF
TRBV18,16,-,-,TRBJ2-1,TGTGCCAGCTCACCAACAGGGGGGGCTTTTATAAATGAGCAGTTCTTC,CASSPTGGAFINEQFF
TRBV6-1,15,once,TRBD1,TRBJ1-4,TGTGCCAGCAGAACAGGACAGGGCACTAATGAAAAACTGTTTTTT,CASRTGQGTNEKLFF
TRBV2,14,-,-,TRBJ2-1,TGTGCCACCACCCCCGGGACAAACTACAATGAGCAGTTCTTC,CATTPGTNYNEQFF
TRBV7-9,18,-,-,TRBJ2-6,TGTGCCAGCAGCTTAGCGGTTGGCGGGGGCGCTGGGGCCAACGTCCTGACTTTC,CASSLAVGGGAGANVLTF
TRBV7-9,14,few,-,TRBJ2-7,TGTGCCAGCAGCAATGGGCCCCAGGGAATGAGGCAGTACTTC,CASSNGPQGMRQYF
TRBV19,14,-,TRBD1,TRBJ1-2,TGTGCCAGTAGTATACAGGACAGGGGAAATGGCTACACCTTC,CASSIQDRGNGYTF
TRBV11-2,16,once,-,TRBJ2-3,TGTGCCAGCAGCTTAGAGGGCCGGGGGCAAACAGATACGCAGTATTTT,CASSLEGRGQTDTQYF
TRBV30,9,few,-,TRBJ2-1,TGTGCCTGGAGTCATGAGCAGTTCTTC,CAWSHEQFF
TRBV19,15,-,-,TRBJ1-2,TGTGCCAGTAGTACCGCGGCGGGACTATCCTATGGCTACACCTTC,CASSTAAGLSYGYTF
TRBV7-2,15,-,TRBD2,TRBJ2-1,TGTGCCAGCAGCATCCAGCGGGGAGACTACAATGAGCAGTTCTTC,CASSIQRGDYNEQFF
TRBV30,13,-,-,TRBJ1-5,TGTGCCTGGAGTGAAGAGCTTGGTCAGCCCCAGCATTTT,CAWSEELGQPQHF
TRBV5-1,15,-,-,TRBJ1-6,TGCGCCAGCAGCTTGGGCGGAGGGGGTAATTCACCCCTCCACTTT,CASSLGGGGNSPLHF
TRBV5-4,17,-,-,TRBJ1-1,TGTGCCGGCAGCTTGGGGTCTAGTGTTACAAAAAACACTGAAGCTTTCTTT,CAGSLGSSVTKNTEAFF
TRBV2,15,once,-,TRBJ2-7,TGTGCCAGCAGTGAGGGTAGAACAGCAGACTACGAGCAGTACTTC,CASSEGRTADYEQYF
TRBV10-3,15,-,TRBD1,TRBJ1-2,TGTGCCATCAGGAAGGGGACAGGAGGAAACTATGGCTACACCTTC,CAIRKGTGGNYGYTF
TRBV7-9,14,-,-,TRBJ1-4,TGTGCCAGCAGCTTTCCGGGACATAATGAAAAACTGTTTTTT,CASSFPGHNEKLFF
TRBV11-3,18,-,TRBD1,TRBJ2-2,TGTGCCAGCAGCTTAGGGAGCCTGACAGGGATCTCCACCGGGGAGCTGTTTTTT,CASSLGSLTGISTGELFF
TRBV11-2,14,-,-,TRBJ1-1,TGTGCCAGCAGCACACACCCGGGGGGCACTGAAGCTTTCTTT,CASSTHPGGTEAFF
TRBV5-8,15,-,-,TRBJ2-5,TGTGCCAGCAGCTACCCGAGTGGCGGTCAAGAGACCCAGTACTTC,CASSYPSGGQETQYF
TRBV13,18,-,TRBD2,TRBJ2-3,TGTGCCAGCAGCTCCGGGACTAGCGGGGAGGGCCTTGGAGATACGCAGTATTTT,CASSSGTSGEGLGDTQYF
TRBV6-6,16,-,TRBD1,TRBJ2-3,TGTGCCAGCAGTTACTCGACAGGGGGGGCTGGAGATACGCAGTATTTT,CASSYSTGGAGDTQYF
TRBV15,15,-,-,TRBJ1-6,TGTGCCACCAGCAGAGGAGGACAGCAAGGTTCACCCCTCCACTTT,CATSRGGQQGSPLHF
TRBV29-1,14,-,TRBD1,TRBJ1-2,TGCAGCGTTGTAATCTGGGGGGACAGCTATGGCTACACCTTC,CSVVIWGDSYGYTF
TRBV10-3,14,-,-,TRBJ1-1,TGTGCCATCAGGAGAGGGGGAGCCAACACTGAAGCTTTCTTT,CAIRRGGANTEAFF